These 8 T cell receptor beta chains originate from one sample sequenced in a study of blood T cell repertoires in COVID-19. Libraries were prepared by immunoSEQ multiplex PCR; TCRdb keeps only in-frame clonotypes and omits some of them. The sample holds 400,000 or so clones, 88% seen once. The specimen was PBMCs or T cells enriched from blood (not recorded which). The receptor set was obtained from a woman aged 35 to 49 with acute COVID-19.

The gene calls are TRBV2 and TRBJ2-1; the D is unclear. The CDR3 has 11 amino acids. Germline CDR1 SNHLY, CDR2 FYNNEI. Trimming removed 7 bases at V and 9 bases at J, with 10 bases between. The CDR3 spells CASTKRGEQFF. CDR3 DNA sequence: TGTGCCAGCACCAAGCGCGGTGAGCAGTTCTTC.

The chain employs TRBV2 and TRBJ1-2; no definite D call. The germline CDR1 and CDR2 sequences are SNHLY and FYNNEI. The CDR3 consists of 15 residues. V lost 6 bases to trimming and J lost 4 bases, with 18 bases between them. DNA for the CDR3: TGTGCCAGCAGATCCTCCTTAATGGGAGTCTATGGCTACACCTTC. This gives the protein CASRSSLMGVYGYTF.

This rearrangement joins TRBV3-1 (or the pseudogene TRBV3-2) to TRBJ1-1; D may be TRBD1 (5 bases). Germline CDR1 and CDR2: LGHDT and YNNKEL (reference sequence). V gave up 1 base and J gave up 7 bases, with 22 bases separating them. This CDR3 has 17 amino acids. CDR3 in DNA: TGTGCCAGCAGCCAAGGAAGGGGAGGGACCATCCTCTTTGAAGCTTTCTTT. Residues: CASSQGRGGTILFEAFF.

The chain recombines TRBV5-6 with TRBJ1-2; 7 bases line up with TRBD1. Germline CDR1 is SGHDT and CDR2 is YYEEEE. The CDR3 has 15 amino acids. The V gene end was trimmed by 2 bases and the J gene end by 4 bases; junction bases not matched to a gene: 8. The CDR3 spells CASSLGTAIGYGYTF. The CDR3 coding sequence is TGTGCCAGCAGCTTAGGGACAGCTATAGGCTATGGCTACACCTTC.

This chain connects TRBV2 to TRBJ1-2; no clear D gene. The ends were cut back, 4 bases at V and 8 bases at J, with 14 bases in the middle. This CDR3 spans 13 amino acids. Germline V gene data show CDR1 as SNHLY and CDR2 as FYNNEI. Here the CDR3 DNA reads TGTGCCAGCAGTGCTTGGGAGGGATCAGGCTACACCTTC. It yields the protein CASSAWEGSGYTF. The full variable domain, in which reference TRBV2 and TRBJ1-2 provide the parts outside the CDR3, is EPEVTQTPSHQVTQMGQEVILRCVPISNHLYFYWYRQILGQKVEFLVSFYNNEISEKSEIFDDQFSVERPDGSNFTLKIRSTKLEDSAMYFCASSAWEGSGYTFGSGTRLTVV.

The sample holds one count of this clone. The chain carries TRBV7-2 and TRBJ2-5; 9 nucleotides line up with TRBD1. CDR3 length: 13 residues. Losses at the gene ends were 6 bases for V and 2 bases for J; bases not matched to a gene: 1. CDR1 is SGHTA and CDR2 is FQGNSA in the germline V gene. CDR3 sequence reads: CASRTGGQETQYF. DNA of the CDR3: TGTGCCAGCAGGACAGGGGGACAAGAGACCCAGTACTTC.

In its sample, this clone was seen a few times. This chain links TRBV5-1 with TRBJ2-2, with a tentative D call TRBD1 (5 bases). V lost 3 bases, J lost 1 base, and 10 bases lay in between. The CDR3 covers 15 residues. Germline CDR1 SGHRS, CDR2 YFSETQ. The CDR3 here is CASSSYQGNTGELFF. CDR3 nucleotide sequence: TGCGCCAGCAGCTCCTACCAGGGGAACACCGGGGAGCTGTTTTTT.

This clone was counted a single time. The chain recombines TRBV7-2 with TRBJ2-1; 12 bases map to TRBD2. The CDR3 runs 17 residues. V was pared by 3 bases and J by 8 bases, with 11 bases of the junction left unmatched. CDR1 SGHTA and CDR2 FQGNSA come from the germline V gene. The CDR3 DNA sequence: TGTGCCAGCAGCTTTTACCTAGCGGGGGGGTCTGTGGATGAGCAGTTCTTC. Protein product: CASSFYLAGGSVDEQFF.